A single sample gave rise to the 5 T cell receptor beta chains below, sequenced in a study of response to subunit inactivated influenza vaccine. TCRdb reprocessed the RT-PCR reads via MiXCR and lists one record per CDR3 protein. The data contain 450,000 to 600,000 distinct CDR3 sequences, approximately 15% of them singletons. The source was CD4+ T cells sorted from PBMCs, collected roughly 24 months after vaccination. The origin of the receptors is a man aged 50 to 69 who received an inactivated influenza vaccine.

This clonotype was seen a handful of times. The chain has TRBV20-1 and TRBJ1-6, with a tentative D call TRBD1 (5 bases). Trimming removed 3 bases at V and 8 bases at J, with 11 bases between. Looked up from germline, CDR1 is DFQATT and CDR2 is SNEGSKA (reference sequence). CDR3 length equals 13 residues. The CDR3, as DNA: TGCAGTGCTAGGTCCTGGGGGGATTCACCCCTCCACTTT. This translates into CSARSWGDSPLHF.

The DNA for the CDR3 is TGTGCCAGCAGCCCCCGGGAGTCATACGAGCAGTACTTC. It translates to CASSPRESYEQYF. The V and J genes are TRBV7-2 and TRBJ2-7, with D possibly TRBD2 on 6 matching bases. Germline loops: CDR1 SGHTA, CDR2 FQGNSA. V lost 5 bases and J lost 4, with 12 bases in between. The CDR3 runs to 13 residues.

The chain joins TRBV20-1 to TRBJ2-7; D call uncertain. V shed 3 bases and J shed 2 bases, with 11 bases lying between them. CDR1 is DFQATT and CDR2 is SNEGSKA in the germline V gene (reference sequence). This CDR3 is 13 amino acids long. Here the CDR3 DNA reads TGCAGTGCTAGTCCCCGGGCCGCCTACGAGCAGTACTTC. As protein: CSASPRAAYEQYF.

This clonotype appeared many times. The genes are TRBV7-2 and TRBJ2-7, with D maybe TRBD1 (6 bases). The CDR3 runs to 17 residues. CDR1 SGHTA and CDR2 FQGNSA come from the germline V gene. Trimming took 1 base from V and 0 from J, leaving 16 bases between them. The CDR3 reads CASSLGATGRVSYEQYF. In nucleotides, the CDR3 is TGTGCCAGCAGCTTAGGGGCGACAGGACGCGTCTCCTACGAGCAGTACTTC.

The chain recombines TRBV12-3 or TRBV12-4 with TRBJ2-4; 7 positions match TRBD2. J gave up 5 bases and V 6 bases, and 10 bases lay outside the gene matches. The CDR3 is 15 residues long. The CDR3 reads CASSRTSAGQNIQYF. CDR3 coding DNA: TGTGCCAGCAGCCGCACTAGCGCGGGCCAAAACATTCAGTACTTC.